A selection of T cell receptor beta chains follows, all from one sample in a study of blood T cell repertoires in COVID-19. Libraries were prepared by immunoSEQ multiplex PCR; TCRdb keeps only in-frame clonotypes and omits some of them. The table lists roughly 160,000 clones, around 87% of them singletons. The sample consisted of peripheral blood. These TCRs come from a woman aged 70-85 years with COVID-19, enrolled during active disease. The CDR3 runs from the conserved cysteine through the conserved F or W. D genes are given only for firm matches. For some rows the clone size is stated as once, few or many, or as a class when expanded; others skip it.

J: TRBJ1-1; size: .; V: TRBV28; D: .; DNA: TGTGCCAGCAGTTTAAGGCGGGGCGGCAGTGAAGCTTTCTTT; CDR3: CASSLRRGGSEAFF
J: TRBJ1-1; size: .; V: TRBV18; D: .; DNA: TGTGCCAGCTCACTACAGGGAAGCACTGAAGCTTTCTTT; CDR3: CASSLQGSTEAFF
J: TRBJ1-1; size: .; V: TRBV4-1; D: .; DNA: TGCGCCAGCAGCCATACTCAGGGGAGGGGGACTGAAGCTTTCTTT; CDR3: CASSHTQGRGTEAFF
J: TRBJ2-7; size: .; V: TRBV6-1; D: .; DNA: TGTGCCAGCAGTGAGGTTCCGCGGAGCGGAGCCTACGAGCAGTACTTC; CDR3: CASSEVPRSGAYEQYF
J: TRBJ2-3; size: once; V: TRBV11-3; D: .; DNA: TGTGCCAGCAGCCCCGGGACTCCCACCGCGGATACGCAGTATTTT; CDR3: CASSPGTPTADTQYF
J: TRBJ1-2; size: .; V: TRBV28; D: TRBD1; DNA: TGTGCCAGCAGTTTGCCCGGACAGGGGCTCGAAGTTTTTGGCTACACCTTC; CDR3: CASSLPGQGLEVFGYTF
J: TRBJ2-1; size: .; V: TRBV18; D: TRBD2; DNA: TGTGCCAGCTCACCCGGCCTAGCGGGGGGAAATGAGCAGTTCTTC; CDR3: CASSPGLAGGNEQFF
J: TRBJ1-3; size: .; V: TRBV6-5; D: .; DNA: TGTGCCAGCATGGGGGGATCTGGAAACACCATATATTTT; CDR3: CASMGGSGNTIYF
J: TRBJ2-2; size: once; V: TRBV7-9; D: .; DNA: TGTGCCAGCAGCTTAGTCAAGAACACCGGGGAGCTGTTTTTT; CDR3: CASSLVKNTGELFF
J: TRBJ2-5; size: .; V: TRBV5-1; D: .; DNA: TGCGCCAGCAGCTCCACTGACAGGAGCTTCCAAGAGACCCAGTACTTC; CDR3: CASSSTDRSFQETQYF
J: TRBJ2-5; size: .; V: TRBV30; D: TRBD1; DNA: TGTGCCTGGAGCCAGGACAGGGGTGAGACCCAGTACTTC; CDR3: CAWSQDRGETQYF